Sequencing of this TCR beta chain was carried out in a study of cytotoxic CD8 clonotypes in ibrutinib-treated CLL. Study-wide background: By median roughly 74 months, roughly twelve had progressed and about 15 stayed remitted; responses had been 2 complete and about 25 partial. Overall study findings and caveats: Public clonotypes, an uncommon group, contracted or remained stable on treatment. Sampling times, which were not matched between the groups, differed between sustained-remission patients and progressing patients.

Only one count was recorded for this clone. The target antigen is unknown. TCRdb's copy holds only in-frame clones and misses some; the assay was immunoSEQ multiplex PCR. Altogether fewer than 400,000 clones are present, about 61% being singletons, with the ten largest covering 5% to 6.5%. CDR1 SGHRS and CDR2 YFSETQ come from the germline V gene. The ends were cut back, 4 bases at V and 4 bases at J, with 12 bases in the middle. This CDR3 is built from 15 residues. This clonotype originated in a human donor with chronic lymphocytic leukemia. This specimen consisted of PBMCs, obtained after 36 months of ibrutinib treatment. The rearrangement joins TRBV5-1 to TRBJ1-6, with D hard to call. The CDR3 sequence: CASSHKDGYNSPLHF. In DNA form, the CDR3 reads TGCGCCAGCAGCCACAAGGACGGATATAATTCACCCCTCCACTTT.